The clone carrying this TCR beta chain was seen a few times. This CDR3 is 14 amino acids long. The V end was cut by 2 bases, the J end by 1 base, with 8 bases between. This sample is drawn from a study of T-cell reconstitution after alpha-beta-depleted transplantation in children. Unique molecular identifiers were built into the TCRbeta library. A single record per CDR3 protein comes from TCRdb applying MiXCR to the PCR reads. The data contain around 230,000 distinct CDR3 sequences, 17% of them singletons. Sequencing used PBMCs, mostly from graft donor cells, obtained 360 days after TCRalphabeta/CD19-depleted stem cell transplant. The chain carries TRBV12-3 or TRBV12-4 and TRBJ2-5; unclear D gene. The TCR sequence derives from a male patient under 10 years old who had a stem cell transplant for acute lymphoblastic leukemia, so the T cells may come from the graft donor. The CDR3 here is CASSLRRIQETQYF. The CDR3 bases are TGTGCCAGCAGTTTAAGGCGGATCCAAGAGACCCAGTACTTC.